This TCR beta chain was sequenced during a study of blood T cell repertoires in COVID-19. The germline V gene has CDR1 LNHDA and CDR2 SQIVND (reference sequence). J gave up 4 bases and V 6 bases, and 3 bases lay outside the gene matches. The CDR3 runs to 14 residues. Clones were read by immunoSEQ multiplex PCR, and TCRdb kept only the in-frame ones, dropping some. The sample contains 200,000 or so clones, around 86% of which appear only once. Sequencing was done on a sample of peripheral blood. This sequence originates from a middle-aged woman with acute or convalescent COVID-19. The gene calls are TRBV19 and TRBJ2-3, with 11 bases lining up with TRBD2. CDR3 in DNA: TGTGCCAGTAGGGGGACTAGCGGCGCAGATACGCAGTATTTT. It is translated as CASRGTSGADTQYF.